This paragraph reports one TCR beta chain. The target of this receptor is not known. No qualities accompany the bases; no much larger clone lies one base away. The entry originates in a study of OX40 agonist ivuxolimab in advanced cancers. Turning to the overall study: Ivuxolimab was an agonistic, fully human IgG2 monoclonal antibody directed against OX40 (CD134), a costimulatory receptor. Intravenous ivuxolimab was administered to patients every 2 weeks at six dose levels: 0.01, 0.1, 0.3, 1.5, 3 and 10 mg/kg. Of the 50 to 55 patients in dose escalation, about 20 had hepatocellular carcinoma, about 15 had melanoma, 9 had renal cell carcinoma and 9 had head and neck cancer. A male proportion of roughly 80% and a mean age of approximately 60 years, ranging from roughly 23 to 85, were recorded for the dose-escalation cohort. Prior anti-PD-1, anti-PD-L1 or anti-CTLA-4 therapy was permitted, and checkpoint inhibitors had been received by roughly 42% of dose-escalation patients. Three dose-escalation patients achieved partial responses, one with hepatocellular carcinoma and two with cutaneous melanoma. Peripheral TCRbeta sequencing aimed to test whether ivuxolimab altered TCR sequence diversity and caused clonal T-cell expansion. The paper reports the monotherapy dose-escalation portion (N of about 52 patients) of the phase I ivuxolimab trial.

The trial excluded patients who had a history of autoimmune disease or were on systemic immunosuppression. Peripheral blood for TCR sequencing was collected from all dose cohorts at baseline, on cycle 4 day 1, and on cycle 7 day 1. Samples were obtained from an open-label, multicenter, first-in-human phase I dose-escalation trial of ivuxolimab. Adults with locally advanced or metastatic melanoma, renal cell carcinoma, hepatocellular carcinoma or head and neck squamous cell carcinoma were enrolled in the trial. Before TCR sequencing, CD4+ and CD8+ T cells were separately sorted from peripheral blood. Study-wide findings and limitations: Low levels of normalized T-cell clonal expansion were also seen in some patients who did not respond. In the 0.1-3.0 mg/kg groups, partial responders had among the lowest normalized peripheral clonal expansion, particularly in CD8+ T cells. The antigen specificity of the clonally expanded peripheral T cells was not determined. At doses of 0.1 to 3.0 mg/kg, clonal expansion of both CD4+ and CD8+ blood T cells was observed from baseline to week 6. After ivuxolimab, more expanded clones were found on average in CD8+ T cells than in CD4+ T cells.

CDR1 is given as SGHRS and CDR2 as YFSETQ, both from the germline V gene. V and J are truncated by 1 base and 4 bases respectively, leaving an intervening sequence of 6 bases. From the cysteine through the phenylalanine, the CDR3 covers 13 amino acids. Only the CDR3 region is kept as DNA, spanning 39 bases read in frame from base 1. Genomic DNA was extracted from sorted cells for sequencing of the TCRbeta CDR3 region. The immunoSEQ Assay was used for sequencing of TCRbeta CDR3 regions. TCRdb took over this immuneACCESS table, retaining in-frame rearrangements with V and J assigned. Such tables are incomplete; in checked studies, under half of the missing clones stem from an unresolved V gene, and the remainder is unexplained. Present in this sample are tens of thousands of clones, approximately 90% of which were seen just once. The top ten hold 11% of the sample.

The clonotype originates from an adult with an advanced solid tumor such as melanoma, head and neck, liver or kidney cancer. Sequenced here: CD4+ or CD8+ T cells sorted from blood, sampled in a trial of the OX40 agonist ivuxolimab. Recombination linked TRBV5-1 to TRBJ2-1; the D gene assignment is ambiguous. CDR3 sequence: CASSLSPYNEQFF. The bases are TGCGCCAGCAGCTTGAGTCCTTACAATGAGCAGTTCTTC.